One and the same sample provided the 14 T cell receptor beta chains below, sequenced in a study of graft-versus-host responses after intestinal transplantation. What these receptors recognize is not known. Measured with immunoSEQ multiplex PCR; TCRdb has only the in-frame clones, and not every one. The table records about 120,000 clones, around 95% of them present only once. The material was unstimulated CD8+ T cells sorted from spleen or lymph node cells, obtained before intestinal transplant. These receptors all come from a human donor who received an intestinal transplant.

Written as DNA, the CDR3 is TGTGCCAGCAGTTTTGGACAGGGTAACGGCTACGAGCAGTACTTC. It codes for CASSFGQGNGYEQYF. The V gene is TRBV28, the J gene TRBJ2-7, with 8 bases matching TRBD1. The CDR3 loop spans 15 amino acids. J gave up 3 bases and V 3 bases, and 7 bases lay outside the gene matches. The germline gives CDR1 MDHEN, CDR2 SYDVKM.

V is TRBV23-1 and J is TRBJ1-2; weak D call: TRBD1 (5 bases). TRBV23-1 falls under the ORF class, with uncertain function. The germline V and J ends were trimmed by 4 bases and 4 bases, with 16 bases remaining between them. The CDR3 is 15 amino acids. The CDR3 here is CASSPAPTDLYGYTF. The CDR3 DNA reads TGCGCCAGCAGTCCAGCCCCGACAGATCTCTATGGCTACACCTTC.

This sequence joins TRBV6-5 and TRBJ2-7; D is perhaps TRBD1 (6 bases). Trimming removed 5 bases from V and 3 bases from J, with 11 bases in between. The germline V gene has CDR1 MNHEY and CDR2 SVGAGI. This CDR3 spans 13 amino acids. The CDR3 reads CASSDQGGYEQYF. CDR3 nucleotide sequence: TGTGCCAGCAGTGACCAAGGGGGCTACGAGCAGTACTTC.

CDR3 in DNA: TGCGCCAGCAGCTTGGGAGCGGTGTACTACGAGCAGTACTTC. Amino acids: CASSLGAVYYEQYF. The V call is TRBV5-1, the J call TRBJ2-7, with D possibly matching TRBD2 (5 bases). The CDR3 is made up of 14 amino acids. Deletions cut 0 bases from V and 3 bases from J, with 10 bases between. Looked up from germline, CDR1 is SGHRS and CDR2 is YFSETQ. Using reference TRBV5-1 and TRBJ2-7 for the parts outside the CDR3, the full variable domain is KAGVTQTPRYLIKTRGQQVTLSCSPISGHRSVSWYQQTPGQGLQFLFEYFSETQRNKGNFPGRFSGRQFSNSRSEMNVSTLELGDSALYLCASSLGAVYYEQYFGPGTRLTVT.

The chain is built from TRBV27 and TRBJ1-1; D is possibly TRBD1 (5 bases). The CDR3 totals 14 residues. The germline V gene has CDR1 MNHEY and CDR2 SMNVEV (reference sequence). Trimming stripped 2 bases from V and 11 bases from J, with 18 bases between. In DNA form, the CDR3 reads TGTGCCAGCAGTTTAGAGGCTCGGGGGGATTCGGCTTTCTTT. This gives the protein CASSLEARGDSAFF.

This chain connects TRBV27 to TRBJ2-7, with D possibly being TRBD2 (5 bases). Germline CDR1 and CDR2: MNHEY and SMNVEV (reference sequence). Trimming stripped 6 bases from V and 3 bases from J, with 18 bases between. This CDR3 region has 15 residues. In DNA form, the CDR3 reads TGTGCCAGCAGCCTGACTACTCCGGGGTTCTACGAGCAGTACTTC. This sequence encodes CASSLTTPGFYEQYF.

Written as DNA, the CDR3 is TGCAGCAGTTTTATAGGGTCGGGGAATGAAGCTTTCTTT. Translating it yields CSSFIGSGNEAFF. The chain has TRBV29-1 and TRBJ1-1; D ambiguous. Trimming removed 8 bases at V and 7 bases at J, with 20 bases between. This CDR3 contains 13 residues. The germline gives CDR1 SQVTM, CDR2 ANQGSEA.

The J gene is TRBJ1-3, the V gene TRBV9; D is uncertain. The CDR3 covers 15 residues. From germline, CDR1 is SGDLS and CDR2 YYNGEE. The V end was cut by 3 bases, the J end by 0 bases, with 10 bases between. CDR3 sequence reads: CASSGHTSSGNTIYF. The DNA for the CDR3 is TGTGCCAGCAGCGGACATACCTCCTCTGGAAACACCATATATTTT.

The chain is built from TRBV5-1 and TRBJ2-7; D is undetermined. The CDR3 spans 14 residues. V was clipped by 4 bases and J by 5 bases, with 16 bases between them. Looked up from germline, CDR1 is SGHRS and CDR2 is YFSETQ. Written as DNA, the CDR3 is TGCGCCAGCAGCCCCGCCGGCAGGACCCACGAGCAGTACTTC. It yields the protein CASSPAGRTHEQYF.

The rearrangement uses TRBV5-6 and TRBJ2-7; D is perhaps TRBD2 (5 bases). The CDR3 covers 14 residues. In germline, CDR1 is SGHDT, CDR2 YYEEEE. Trimming removed 0 bases from V and 4 bases from J, with 11 bases in between. The CDR3: CASSLGTGFYEQYF. The CDR3 nucleotides are TGTGCCAGCAGCTTGGGGACGGGGTTTTACGAGCAGTACTTC. Variable domain in full (rest from reference TRBV5-6 and TRBJ2-7): DAGVTQSPTHLIKTRGQQVTLRCSPKSGHDTVSWYQQALGQGPQFIFQYYEEEERQRGNFPDRFSGHQFPNYSSELNVNALLLGDSALYLCASSLGTGFYEQYFGPGTRLTVT.

The chain uses TRBV19 and TRBJ1-3, with D tentatively TRBD1 (5 bases). The CDR3 loop spans 15 amino acids. V was cut by 6 bases and J by 0 bases, with 12 bases left in between. The V gene's germline CDR1 is LNHDA and CDR2 SQIVND (reference sequence). CDR3 sequence (DNA): TGTGCCAGTAGCCCGGGACGAAGCTCTGGAAACACCATATATTTT. This encodes CASSPGRSSGNTIYF.

The V and J genes are TRBV4-3 and TRBJ2-7; 11 positions match TRBD2. Germline-derived CDR1 and CDR2 are LGHNA and YSLEER. This CDR3 is 18 amino acids long. V lost 0 bases, J lost 1 base, and 8 bases stayed unmatched. The CDR3 region is CASSQDTSGSQLSYEQYF. The CDR3 DNA follows: TGCGCCAGCAGCCAAGACACTAGCGGGAGTCAGCTTTCCTACGAGCAGTACTTC.

V is TRBV5-1 and J is TRBJ2-1; maybe TRBD2 (6 bases). The CDR3 extends over 14 amino acids. The germline V and J ends were trimmed by 0 bases and 6 bases, with 10 bases remaining between them. CDR1 is SGHRS and CDR2 is YFSETQ in the germline V gene. The CDR3 reads CASSLGAGGNEQFF. The CDR3 nucleotides read TGCGCCAGCAGCTTGGGAGCGGGCGGCAATGAGCAGTTCTTC.

This chain connects TRBV10-3 to TRBJ2-5, with a possible D match to TRBD2 (5 bases). This CDR3 has 17 residues. V lost 1 base and J 5 bases, leaving 20 bases between the germline ends. The germline V gene encodes CDR1 ENHRY and CDR2 SYGVKD. The CDR3 region is CAISEWNVRENRETQYF. The CDR3, as DNA: TGTGCCATCAGTGAGTGGAATGTAAGGGAGAATAGGGAGACCCAGTACTTC.